The next 19 T cell receptor beta chains were all read from a single sample in a study of lymphopenia after photon versus proton radiotherapy. TCRdb's table, derived via immunoSEQ multiplex PCR, lists solely in-frame clones and lacks some. The profile shows 15,000 to 20,000 clones, approximately 82% of them singletons. The specimen was peripheral blood, collected from a patient treated with proton-based radiotherapy. Receptors originate from a man aged 70 or older with pancreatic cancer.

The DNA of the CDR3 is TGTGCCAGCAGTCTACAGGGGCAAACTCAGCCCCAGCATTTT. It translates to CASSLQGQTQPQHF. The chain uses TRBV2 and TRBJ1-5; TRBD1 agrees at 7 bases. The trim removed 5 bases at V and 6 bases at J, leaving 7 bases unmatched. The CDR3 loop spans 14 amino acids. The germline gives CDR1 SNHLY, CDR2 FYNNEI.

The chain combines TRBV5-1 with TRBJ2-1; 14 bases are shared with TRBD2. Per germline, CDR1 SGHRS and CDR2 YFSETQ. V was clipped by 7 bases and J by 1 base; unmatched bases: 1. The CDR3 has 15 residues. This chain's CDR3 is CASGLAGGSYNEQFF. The CDR3 DNA is TGCGCCAGCGGACTAGCGGGAGGTTCCTACAATGAGCAGTTCTTC.

The chain joins TRBV20-1 to TRBJ2-1; D call uncertain. Trimming removed 4 bases from V and 10 bases from J, with 11 bases in between. Looked up from germline, CDR1 is DFQATT and CDR2 is SNEGSKA (reference sequence). This CDR3 is 11 amino acids long. CDR3 amino acids: CSAKTRSEQFF. The CDR3 DNA follows: TGCAGTGCTAAGACCCGCTCGGAGCAGTTCTTC.

V and J are TRBV9 and TRBJ2-6; TRBD1 agrees at 10 bases. Germline-derived CDR1 and CDR2 are SGDLS and YYNGEE. The CDR3 totals 20 residues. Trimming took 2 bases from V and 2 from J; bases not matched to a gene: 13. The DNA of the CDR3 is TGTGCCAGCAGCGTCCTACCGGGACAGGGGCCTTCCCCTGGGGCCAACGTCCTGACTTTC. Residues: CASSVLPGQGPSPGANVLTF.

The gene calls are TRBV18 and TRBJ2-1, with a weak D call TRBD1 (7 bases). The CDR3 has 15 residues. CDR1 is KGHSH and CDR2 is LQKENI in the germline V gene. Between the trimmed V and J ends, which lost 3 bases and 5 bases, there was a span of 14 bases. The CDR3 coding sequence is TGTGCCAGCTCACCGCGGGACAGACTAAACAATGAGCAGTTCTTC. Amino acids: CASSPRDRLNNEQFF. Drawing the rest from reference TRBV18 and TRBJ2-1, the complete variable domain is NAGVMQNPRHLVRRRGQEARLRCSPMKGHSHVYWYRQLPEEGLKFMVYLQKENIIDESGMPKERFSAEFPKEGPSILRIQQVVRGDSAAYFCASSPRDRLNNEQFFGPGTRLTVL.

This sequence joins TRBV29-1 and TRBJ2-7; D might be TRBD1 (5 bases). This CDR3 contains 15 residues. V lost 1 base to trimming and J lost 0 bases, with 13 bases between them. Germline-derived CDR1 and CDR2 are SQVTM and ANQGSEA. CDR3 region: CSVEGMRDSSYEQYF. Written as DNA, the CDR3 is TGCAGCGTTGAAGGTATGAGAGACAGCTCCTACGAGCAGTACTTC.

The gene calls are TRBV7-9 and TRBJ2-5; D is uncertain. The DNA end is a closer match to TRBJ2-7, so the J assignment may be wrong. The CDR3 totals 13 residues. CDR1 is SEHNR and CDR2 is FQNEAQ in the germline V gene (reference sequence). CDR3 DNA sequence: TGTGCCAGCAGCTCTCCTGGTTCCTACGAGCAGTACTTC. It codes for CASSSPGSYEQYF.

The chain joins TRBV12-5 to TRBJ1-5; D is uncertain. V was pared by 0 bases and J by 5 bases, with 8 bases between. The germline V gene encodes CDR1 LGHNT and CDR2 FRNRAP. The CDR3 has 14 residues. This CDR3 is CASGLVKGYQPQHF. In DNA, the CDR3 is TGTGCTAGTGGTTTGGTAAAGGGCTATCAGCCCCAGCATTTT.

This clone was counted a few times. This chain uses TRBV6-9 with TRBJ1-5, with D hard to call. The CDR3 covers 8 residues. V shed 8 bases and J shed 8 bases, with 1 base lying between them. The germline gives CDR1 MNHGY, CDR2 SVAAGI. CDR3 coding DNA: TGTGCCAGCGAGCCCCAGCATTTT. Its translation is CASEPQHF.

This clone has more than one count but fewer than ten. The CDR3 DNA reads as TGTGCCAGCAGCTTGGAACAGGGGGGCGTCAAAAACATTCAGTACTTC. Translated, it gives CASSLEQGGVKNIQYF. The chain links TRBV5-6 to TRBJ2-4, with 8 bases that match TRBD1. Trimming took 0 bases from V and 3 from J; bases not matched to a gene: 5. The CDR3 runs to 16 residues. Looked up from germline, CDR1 is SGHDT and CDR2 is YYEEEE. The full variable domain, rest sourced from reference TRBV5-6 and TRBJ2-4, is DAGVTQSPTHLIKTRGQQVTLRCSPKSGHDTVSWYQQALGQGPQFIFQYYEEEERQRGNFPDRFSGHQFPNYSSELNVNALLLGDSALYLCASSLEQGGVKNIQYFGAGTRLSVL.

This clone was picked up a small number of times. The chain joins TRBV5-1 to TRBJ2-7; D tentatively fits TRBD1 or TRBD2 (5 bases each). The CDR3 consists of 15 residues. Trimming removed 6 bases at V and 5 bases at J, with 21 bases between. From germline, CDR1 is SGHRS and CDR2 YFSETQ. The DNA for the CDR3 is TGCGCCAGCACCGACGGGACCGGGCCAAGGCACGAGCAGTACTTC. Translation: CASTDGTGPRHEQYF.

This clone was seen a handful of times. The V and J genes are TRBV11-3 and TRBJ1-1; no definite D call. The CDR3 spans 12 residues. Germline lookup yields CDR1 SGHNT and CDR2 YENEEA. V was cut by 5 bases and J by 1 base, with 5 bases left in between. This CDR3 is CASSRGNTEAFF. CDR3 coding DNA: TGTGCCAGCAGCCGGGGGAACACTGAAGCTTTCTTT.

The chain uses TRBV9 and TRBJ2-2; 7 bases are shared with TRBD1. CDR3 length equals 17 residues. Germline-derived CDR1 and CDR2 are SGDLS and YYNGEE. V gave up 0 bases and J gave up 7 bases; unmatched junction bases: 12. The CDR3 protein is CASSVGQGLMVRGELFF. The CDR3 region has the DNA TGTGCCAGCAGCGTAGGACAGGGTTTGATGGTTCGCGGGGAGCTGTTTTTT. The full variable domain, its missing parts supplied by reference TRBV9 and TRBJ2-2, is DSGVTQTPKHLITATGQRVTLRCSPRSGDLSVYWYQQSLDQGLQFLIQYYNGEERAKGNILERFSAQQFPDLHSELNLSSLELGDSALYFCASSVGQGLMVRGELFFGEGSRLTVL.

The gene calls are TRBV30 and TRBJ1-1; unclear D gene. The CDR3 length is 11 residues. Germline-derived CDR1 and CDR2 are GTSNPN and SVGIG (reference sequence). The germline V and J ends were trimmed by 1 base and 5 bases, with 5 bases remaining between them. Here the CDR3 reads CAWSERTEAFF. The CDR3 DNA follows: TGTGCCTGGAGTGAGCGGACTGAAGCTTTCTTT.

In the case of this clone: Relative to the germline gene, one junction end is altered; a read error may explain this. This rearrangement joins TRBV9 to TRBJ2-2, with D tentatively TRBD1 (6 bases). CDR3 length equals 16 residues. The germline CDR1 and CDR2 sequences are SGDLS and YYNGEE. In DNA, the CDR3 is TGTGCCAGCGGCGTAACTTGGACAGTGAACACCGGGGAGCTGTTTTTT. The encoded protein is CASGVTWTVNTGELFF.

The rearrangement uses TRBV5-4 and TRBJ1-2, with D perhaps matching TRBD1 (6 bases). The CDR3 spans 13 residues. The germline gives CDR1 SGHNT, CDR2 YYREEE (reference sequence). Trimming left V 4 bases short and J 6 bases short, with 13 bases between. The CDR3 here is CASSQRGENGYTF. CDR3 DNA: TGTGCCAGCAGCCAGAGGGGGGAAAATGGCTACACCTTC.

The rearrangement links TRBV11-2 to TRBJ1-2; maybe TRBD1 (5 bases). Looked up from germline, CDR1 is SGHAT and CDR2 is FQNNGV. The CDR3 is made up of 15 amino acids. The V and J ends lost 4 bases and 4 bases respectively, with 16 bases between them. Written as DNA, the CDR3 is TGTGCCAGCAGCTCCGTTTTGGGGGACGCCTATGGCTACACCTTC. Amino acid sequence: CASSSVLGDAYGYTF.

This sequence joins TRBV30 and TRBJ1-2, with D perhaps TRBD1 (5 bases). This CDR3 region has 14 residues. The V gene lost 4 bases and the J gene lost 4 bases, with 16 bases spanning the gap. The germline CDR1 and CDR2 sequences are GTSNPN and SVGIG (reference sequence). The CDR3 DNA is TGTGCCTGGACCCCGGGGGGGGGACTCTATGGCTACACCTTC. Protein sequence: CAWTPGGGLYGYTF.

The CDR3 is CASSEAIGPEGYTF. The CDR3 DNA reads as TGTGCCAGCAGTGAAGCGATTGGGCCCGAGGGCTACACCTTC. This chain joins TRBV6-1 and TRBJ1-2; D remains ambiguous. Germline V gene data show CDR1 as MNHNS and CDR2 as SASEGT. V was trimmed by 0 bases and J by 8 bases, leaving 13 bases between them. This CDR3 contains 14 residues.